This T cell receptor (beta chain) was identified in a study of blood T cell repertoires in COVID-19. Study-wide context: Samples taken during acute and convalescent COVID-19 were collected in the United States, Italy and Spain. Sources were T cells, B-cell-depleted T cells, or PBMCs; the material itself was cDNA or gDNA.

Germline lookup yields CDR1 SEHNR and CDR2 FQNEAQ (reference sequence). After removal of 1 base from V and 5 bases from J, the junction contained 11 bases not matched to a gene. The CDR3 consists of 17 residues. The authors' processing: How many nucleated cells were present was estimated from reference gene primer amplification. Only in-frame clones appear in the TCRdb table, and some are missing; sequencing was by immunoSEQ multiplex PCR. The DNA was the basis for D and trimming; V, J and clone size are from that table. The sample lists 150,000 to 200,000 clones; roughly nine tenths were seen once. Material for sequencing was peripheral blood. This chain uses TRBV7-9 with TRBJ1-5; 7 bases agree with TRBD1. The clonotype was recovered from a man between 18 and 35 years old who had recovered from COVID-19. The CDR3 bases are TGTGCCAGCAGCTTAGGACAGGGACCTGAGGGATATCAGCCCCAGCATTTT. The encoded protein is CASSLGQGPEGYQPQHF.